This T cell receptor beta chain was identified during a study of cytomegalovirus exposure and HLA in healthy donors (dated by TCRdb to about 2017). A note on the overall study: In an earlier analysis of under 600 of the donors, 250 to 300 Gb of sequence data and 90 million to 120 million unique TCR beta sequences from about 179 million T cells were reported. To predict cytomegalovirus infection status, the study combined high-throughput TCR immunosequencing, statistical association of individual TCRs with disease status, and machine learning. A handful of DR-DQ haplotypes were handled as single units for association and clustering because linkage in the cohort was strong. Typing coverage differed by locus: A, B, C, DRB1 and DQB1 were typed in about 620-640 donors, DQA1 in about 560, DPA1 in 600 to 610, and DPB1 in 450 to 490. Donor age, sex, ethnicity and CMV serostatus were compiled together with the repertoire data. All discovery cohort repertoires had been generated on a single sequencing platform. Among the roughly 390 genotyped donors, about 83% belonged to the genetic ancestry cluster associated with self-reported Caucasian donors. Besides the first cohort of hundreds of subjects, a separate validation cohort made up of 120 different subjects was used. Among 398 genotyped donors of the cohort, an average of approximately 240,000 unique TCR beta nucleotide sequences was sequenced per donor, of which approximately 18% were non-productive. In the later analysis, no new phenotypic data were used to find candidate immune exposures; instead, reliance was placed on TCR beta sequences and their occurrence across donors. In a later genetic analysis, genome-wide SNP genotypes for about three fifths of the roughly 670 donors were used, and that subset was treated as a discovery cohort. An early release covering roughly 580 HLA-typed donors comprised about 310 gigabases of sequencing data and around 85 million unique TCR sequences. The study aimed to test whether cataloging public T cell receptors could reveal signatures of past pathogen exposure. A later analysis re-examined previously published TCR beta repertoires from 600 to 700 donors and added high-resolution HLA genotyping to investigate patterns of TCR occurrence. In an earlier analysis of several hundred of the donors, high-throughput TCR beta sequencing was used to judge whether each TCR beta V gene segment behaved as functional or pseudogenic. HLA typing included class I and class II loci at four-digit resolution. The T cell repertoires of under 750 subjects were profiled by immunosequencing and related to cytomegalovirus serostatus.

Library method: the immunoSEQ multiplex PCR assay. A mixture of 60 forward primers for TCR Vbeta segments and 13 reverse primers for TCR Jbeta segments was used in the multiplex PCR. Amplification of the CDR3 region of rearranged TCR beta genes was performed with a multiplex PCR assay on genomic DNA. On the Illumina HiSeq System, the amplified TCR beta libraries were sequenced as 87-base-pair reads. Processing in the source paper ran as follows. A later analysis counted tens of millions of unique TCR beta chains across the 650 to 700 repertoires, and some 11 million of these chains were shared by at least two donors. Raw reads were error-corrected and collapsed into unique sequences with a nearest-neighbor algorithm that merged closely related sequences to remove PCR and sequencing errors. V, D and J gene segments were assigned by aligning CDR3 sequences to IMGT reference sequences. For a sequence to be retained, a match of at least six nucleotides to both a V gene segment and a J gene segment was required. A rearrangement counted as productive if the CDR3 had no stop codons and remained in frame with V and J, and every other rearrangement counted as non-productive. Following IMGT convention, CDR3 was defined as the stretch from the second conserved V-encoded cysteine to the conserved J-encoded phenylalanine. The earlier analysis of about 620 of the donors excluded sequences that lacked an unambiguous match to a single V gene segment. An earlier analysis of several hundred of the donors called V segments functional above 56.7% productive rearrangements and segregating when the between-donor standard deviation exceeded 5%. A statistical classification framework was developed to diagnose cytomegalovirus status using the catalog of TCR beta chain sequences. V and J gene assignment, in a later analysis, came from comparing TCR nucleotide sequences with IMGT/GENE-DB human TR gene sequences. Using the TCRdist pipeline, a later analysis assigned CDR3 sequences along with most-parsimonious VDJ recombination scenarios. A later analysis defined each TCR beta chain by its CDR3 amino acid sequence plus V-gene family, and excluded reads lacking a unique V-gene family. A later analysis removed roughly 590 highly shared, low-generation-probability nucleotide sequences to deal with suspected cross-contamination and a sequencing artifact. A later analysis calculated a clonal expansion index for each public chain from normalized within-repertoire ranks of inferred template counts. In a later analysis, generation probabilities were computed using a VDJ recombination model fitted to out-of-frame rearrangements, and the results were checked against IGoR. A later analysis scored TCR-TCR, TCR-HLA and TCR-CMV co-occurrence with hypergeometric tests, applying a repertoire-size bias correction to TCR pairs. A later analysis estimated false discovery rates by permuting HLA or CMV assignments 20 times. A later analysis grouped co-occurring TCRs with DBSCAN, adding TCRdist sequence similarity when clustering within HLA-allele-positive subsets. Repertoires with fewer than 30,000 or more than 120,000 public chains, plus five repertoires with anomalous nucleotide sharing, were excluded from co-occurrence clustering. Drawn from immuneACCESS, this table holds only the in-frame rearrangements with V and J called that TCRdb kept. Clones are partly lost; checked studies trace under half to an unresolved V gene and leave the rest unexplained. V and J calls and clone size are as listed in that table; D and trimming were resolved from the DNA. The sample data list over 80,000 clones, and 60% to 80% of these were observed just once. The top ten constitute 5.5% to 7.5% of the sample.

Overall study outcomes, separate from this receptor: Most TCR sequences were seen in very few donors, while some public TCRs were found in many individuals. The presence/absence analyses assumed that sequencing depth was roughly uniform across donors, and that assumption may not be true. CMV serostatus was the only immune exposure information available for the cohort. When HLA alleles, especially DR and DQ, strongly co-occurred, TCR associations were difficult to assign to individual alleles. Because some donors lacked HLA typing at each locus, the association tests relied only on the typed subset. This cohort had only TCR beta chains sequenced, and the lack of alpha or paired-chain data limited which features could be detected. The classifier was reported to diagnose cytomegalovirus status with high specificity and sensitivity in both the original cohort and the validation cohort. According to a later analysis, parvovirus B19, influenza, CMV and Epstein-Barr virus appeared linked to several top co-occurrence clusters. Broadly in line with IMGT annotations, most TCR beta V segments showed up in productive rearrangements about 87% or about 30% of the time in an earlier analysis of approximately 600 of the donors. A cluster of highly shared sequence variants was judged likely to represent a technical artifact of the sequencing pipeline. It was suggested by the authors that the approach could potentially be generalized to other disease states and immunological phenotypes. A later analysis found that most CMV-associated TCR beta chains appeared HLA-restricted, with HLA associations seemingly driven largely by CMV exposure. Because counts were too low, about 15 rarely observed V segments, including chromosome 9 orphons, were left out of the earlier analysis of a few hundred of the donors. Three of the identified cytomegalovirus-associated TCR beta chains were confirmed in vitro to be specific for cytomegalovirus antigens. A later genetic analysis reported fewer N-insertions in productive TCRs among donors in an Asian-associated ancestry cluster than the approximately 700-donor mean. A later genetic analysis associated a missense DCLRE1C variant with V-gene and J-gene trimming of TCR beta chains, and an independent cohort replicated the association. Linkage disequilibrium might explain the correlated functional status among segregating V segments, but an unknown experimental factor could not be ruled out. A total of 150 to 200 TCR beta chains were listed by the study as associated with cytomegalovirus. According to a later analysis, TCR association rates differed among HLA loci, with DRB1 alleles showing the most associated TCRs and HLA-C alleles showing the fewest. A later analysis associated 16,951 TCR beta sequences with specific HLA alleles at a false discovery rate of 0.05. A further reported finding was that TCR beta sequences accurately predicted the HLA-A and HLA-B alleles for most subjects in the first cohort. In a later analysis, HLA-associated TCR beta chains showed more clonal expansion and lower generation probabilities than non-associated chains that were equally common.

The cohort consisted of approximately 670 healthy bone marrow donors. At the time of sampling, every cohort member was nominally healthy, though immune exposures that went unrecorded were likely present. The donor was CMV seronegative and was included in the group of approximately 350 seronegative cohort members. A peripheral blood sample was collected from each donor, and TCR beta sequencing was performed on peripheral blood mononuclear cells. Genomic DNA extraction from the blood cell samples was performed with the Qiagen DNeasy Blood Extraction Kit. As to this clone: Its antigen is not yet known. No per-base quality is available; no much larger clone lies one base away.

The TCR originated in a female donor in good health and CMV-seronegative. Sequenced input: PBMCs.

The CDR3 amino acid sequence is: CASSYSRSTATYGYTF. The DNA reads TGTGCCAGCAGTTACTCCCGTAGTACAGCCACCTATGGCTACACCTTC. The chain is assembled from TRBV27 and TRBJ1-2, with the D gene uncertain. CDR1 and CDR2, per the germline V gene (reference sequence), are MNHEY and SMNVEV. Trimming at the junction amounts to 4 bases on V and 4 bases on J, and the germline ends lie 19 bases apart. The CDR3 sequence holds 16 residues, the cysteine and phenylalanine included. Only the CDR3 part of the read is kept: 48 bases, read in frame from the first base.